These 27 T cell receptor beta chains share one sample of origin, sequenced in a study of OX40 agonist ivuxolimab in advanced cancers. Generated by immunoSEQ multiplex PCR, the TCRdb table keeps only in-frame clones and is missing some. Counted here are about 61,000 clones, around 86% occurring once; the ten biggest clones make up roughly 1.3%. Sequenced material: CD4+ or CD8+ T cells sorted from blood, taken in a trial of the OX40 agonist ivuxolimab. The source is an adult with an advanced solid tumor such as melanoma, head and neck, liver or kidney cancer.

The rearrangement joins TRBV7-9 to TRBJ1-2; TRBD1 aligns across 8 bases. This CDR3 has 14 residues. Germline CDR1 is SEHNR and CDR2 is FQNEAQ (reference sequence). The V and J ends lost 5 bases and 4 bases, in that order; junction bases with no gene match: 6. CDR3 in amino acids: CASSRTGGVYGYTF. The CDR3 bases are TGTGCCAGCAGCCGAACAGGGGGAGTCTATGGCTACACCTTC.

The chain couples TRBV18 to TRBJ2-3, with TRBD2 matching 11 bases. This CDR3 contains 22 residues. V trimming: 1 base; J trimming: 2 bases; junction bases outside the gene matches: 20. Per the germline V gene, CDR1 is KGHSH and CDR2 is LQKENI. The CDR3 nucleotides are TGTGCCAGCTCACCACGGCCTATCTCCAGGGCGACTAGCGGGGAGTTCACAGATACGCAGTATTTT. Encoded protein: CASSPRPISRATSGEFTDTQYF.

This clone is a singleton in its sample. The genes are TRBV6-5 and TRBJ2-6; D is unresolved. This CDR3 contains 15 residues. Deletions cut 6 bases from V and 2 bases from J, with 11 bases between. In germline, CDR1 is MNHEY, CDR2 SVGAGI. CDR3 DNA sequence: TGTGCCAGCAGCGCACAAGAGCCTGGGGCCAACGTCCTGACTTTC. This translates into CASSAQEPGANVLTF.

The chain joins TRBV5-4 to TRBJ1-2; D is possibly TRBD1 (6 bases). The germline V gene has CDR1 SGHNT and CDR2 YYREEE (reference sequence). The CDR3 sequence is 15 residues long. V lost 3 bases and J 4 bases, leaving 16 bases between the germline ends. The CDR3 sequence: CASSSGQSRRYGYTF. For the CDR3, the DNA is TGTGCCAGCAGCTCCGGACAGAGCCGGCGCTATGGCTACACCTTC.

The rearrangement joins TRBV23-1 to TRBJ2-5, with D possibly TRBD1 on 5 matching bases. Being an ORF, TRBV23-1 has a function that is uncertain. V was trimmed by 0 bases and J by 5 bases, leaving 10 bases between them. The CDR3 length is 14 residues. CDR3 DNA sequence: TGCGCCAGCAGTCAATCGGCCAAGGGGGAGACCCAGTACTTC. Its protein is CASSQSAKGETQYF.

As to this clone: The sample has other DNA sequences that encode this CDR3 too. As DNA, the CDR3 is TGCGCCAGCAGCTTGGCAGGGACCCTGAACACCGGGGAGCTGTTTTTT. It translates to CASSLAGTLNTGELFF. The chain carries TRBV5-1 and TRBJ2-2, with D perhaps being TRBD1 or TRBD2 (5 bases each). CDR3 length: 16 amino acids. Trimming stripped 0 bases from V and 1 base from J, with 10 bases between. CDR1 and CDR2 from the germline V gene are SGHRS and YFSETQ.

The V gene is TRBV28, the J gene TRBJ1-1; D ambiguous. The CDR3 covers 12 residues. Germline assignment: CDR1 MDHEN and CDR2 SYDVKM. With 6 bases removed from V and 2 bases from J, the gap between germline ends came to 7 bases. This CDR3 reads CASRSPNTEAFF. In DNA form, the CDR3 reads TGTGCCAGCAGATCCCCTAACACTGAAGCTTTCTTT.

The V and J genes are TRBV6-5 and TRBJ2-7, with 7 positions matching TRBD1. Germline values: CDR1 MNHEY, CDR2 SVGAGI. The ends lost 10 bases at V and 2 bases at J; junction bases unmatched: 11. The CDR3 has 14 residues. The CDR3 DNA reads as TGTGCCACTGCACCGGACAGGCCCCCCTACGAGCAGTACTTC. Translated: CATAPDRPPYEQYF.

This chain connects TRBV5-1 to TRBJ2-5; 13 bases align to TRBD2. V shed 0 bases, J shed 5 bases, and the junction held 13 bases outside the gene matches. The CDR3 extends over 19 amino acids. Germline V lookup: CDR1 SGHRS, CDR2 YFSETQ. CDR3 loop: CASSLAWGTSGARRETQYF. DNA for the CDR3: TGCGCCAGCAGCTTGGCCTGGGGGACTAGCGGGGCCAGGAGGGAGACCCAGTACTTC. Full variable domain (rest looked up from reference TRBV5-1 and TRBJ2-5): KAGVTQTPRYLIKTRGQQVTLSCSPISGHRSVSWYQQTPGQGLQFLFEYFSETQRNKGNFPGRFSGRQFSNSRSEMNVSTLELGDSALYLCASSLAWGTSGARRETQYFGPGTRLLVL.

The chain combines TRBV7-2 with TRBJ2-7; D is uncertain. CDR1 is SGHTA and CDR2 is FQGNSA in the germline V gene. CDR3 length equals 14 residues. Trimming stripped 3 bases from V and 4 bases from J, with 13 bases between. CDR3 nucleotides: TGTGCCAGCAGCTTTCTGGACGCCGAGTACGAGCAGTACTTC. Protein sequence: CASSFLDAEYEQYF.

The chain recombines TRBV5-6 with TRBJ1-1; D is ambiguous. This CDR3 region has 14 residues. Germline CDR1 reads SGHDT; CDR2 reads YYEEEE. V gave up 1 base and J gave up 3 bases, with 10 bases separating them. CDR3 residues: CASSLMGSDTEAFF. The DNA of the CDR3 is TGTGCCAGCAGCTTGATGGGATCTGACACTGAAGCTTTCTTT. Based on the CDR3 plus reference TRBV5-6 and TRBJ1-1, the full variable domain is DAGVTQSPTHLIKTRGQQVTLRCSPKSGHDTVSWYQQALGQGPQFIFQYYEEEERQRGNFPDRFSGHQFPNYSSELNVNALLLGDSALYLCASSLMGSDTEAFFGQGTRLTVV.

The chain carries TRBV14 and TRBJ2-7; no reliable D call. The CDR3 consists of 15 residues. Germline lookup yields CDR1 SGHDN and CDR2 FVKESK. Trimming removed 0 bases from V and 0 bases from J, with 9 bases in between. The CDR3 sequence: CASSQDWDRSYEQYF. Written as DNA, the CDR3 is TGTGCCAGCAGCCAAGATTGGGATCGCTCCTACGAGCAGTACTTC.

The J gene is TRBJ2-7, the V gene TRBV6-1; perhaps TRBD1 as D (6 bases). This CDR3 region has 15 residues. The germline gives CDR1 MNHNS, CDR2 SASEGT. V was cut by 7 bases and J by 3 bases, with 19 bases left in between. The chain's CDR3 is CASKGGGRQFYEQYF. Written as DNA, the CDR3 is TGTGCCAGCAAGGGTGGGGGCAGGCAATTCTACGAGCAGTACTTC.

The CDR3 region is CASSPIRGVDRTDTQYF. The CDR3 DNA reads TGTGCCAGCTCACCGATACGAGGGGTAGACCGCACAGATACGCAGTATTTT. V is TRBV18 and J is TRBJ2-3; D may be TRBD1 or TRBD2 (5 bases each). From germline, CDR1 is KGHSH and CDR2 LQKENI. This CDR3 region has 17 residues. V lost 3 bases to trimming and J lost 1 base, with 17 bases between them.

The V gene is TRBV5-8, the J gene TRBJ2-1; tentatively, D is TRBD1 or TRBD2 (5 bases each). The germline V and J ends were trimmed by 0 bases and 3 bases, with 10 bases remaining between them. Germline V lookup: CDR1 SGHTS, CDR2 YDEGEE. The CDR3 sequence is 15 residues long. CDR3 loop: CASSLAGRNYNEQFF. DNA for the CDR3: TGTGCCAGCAGCTTGGCGGGACGGAACTACAATGAGCAGTTCTTC. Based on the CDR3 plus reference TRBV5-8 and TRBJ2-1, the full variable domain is EAGVTQSPTHLIKTRGQQATLRCSPISGHTSVYWYQQALGLGLQFLLWYDEGEERNRGNFPPRFSGRQFPNYSSELNVNALELEDSALYLCASSLAGRNYNEQFFGPGTRLTVL.

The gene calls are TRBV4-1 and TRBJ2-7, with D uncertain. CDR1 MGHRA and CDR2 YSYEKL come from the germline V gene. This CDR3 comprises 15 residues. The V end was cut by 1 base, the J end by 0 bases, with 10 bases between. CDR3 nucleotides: TGCGCCAGCAGCCAAGTATTACGGATCTCCTACGAGCAGTACTTC. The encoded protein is CASSQVLRISYEQYF.

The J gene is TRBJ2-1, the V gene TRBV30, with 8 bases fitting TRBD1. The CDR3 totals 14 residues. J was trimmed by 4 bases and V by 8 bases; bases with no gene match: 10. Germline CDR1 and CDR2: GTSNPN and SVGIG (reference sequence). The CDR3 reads CAIDRGNLYNEQFF. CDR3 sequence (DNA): TGTGCCATTGACAGGGGCAATTTATACAATGAGCAGTTCTTC.

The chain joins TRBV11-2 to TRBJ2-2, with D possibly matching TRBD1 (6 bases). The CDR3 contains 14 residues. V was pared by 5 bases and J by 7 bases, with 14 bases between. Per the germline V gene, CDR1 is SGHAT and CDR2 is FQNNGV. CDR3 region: CASSPDWGHGELFF. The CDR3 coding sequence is TGTGCCAGCAGCCCCGATTGGGGGCACGGGGAGCTGTTTTTT.

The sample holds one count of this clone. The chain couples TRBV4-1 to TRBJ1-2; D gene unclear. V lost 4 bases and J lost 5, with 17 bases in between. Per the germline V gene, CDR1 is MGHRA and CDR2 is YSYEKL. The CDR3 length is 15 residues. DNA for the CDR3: TGCGCCAGCAGCCTCGATCCTCGGGCGACGTATGGCTACACCTTC. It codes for CASSLDPRATYGYTF.

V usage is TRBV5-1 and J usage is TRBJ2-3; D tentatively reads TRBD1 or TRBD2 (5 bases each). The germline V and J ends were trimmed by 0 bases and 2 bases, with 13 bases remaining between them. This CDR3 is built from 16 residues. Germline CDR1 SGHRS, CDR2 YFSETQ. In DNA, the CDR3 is TGCGCCAGCAGCTTGGGGGGGTCAGGGAACACAGATACGCAGTATTTT. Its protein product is CASSLGGSGNTDTQYF.

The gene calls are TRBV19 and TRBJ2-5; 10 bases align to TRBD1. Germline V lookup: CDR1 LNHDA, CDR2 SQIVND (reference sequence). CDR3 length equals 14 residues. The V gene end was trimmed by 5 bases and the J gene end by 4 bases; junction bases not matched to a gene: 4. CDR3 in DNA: TGTGCCAGTAGTGGGAGGGACAGGGGAGAGACCCAGTACTTC. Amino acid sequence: CASSGRDRGETQYF.

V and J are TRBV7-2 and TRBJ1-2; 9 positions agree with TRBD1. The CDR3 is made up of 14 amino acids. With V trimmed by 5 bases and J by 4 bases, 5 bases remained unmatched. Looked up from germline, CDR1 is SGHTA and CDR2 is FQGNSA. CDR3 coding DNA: TGTGCCAGCAGCCTGGGGACAGGGAGCTATGGCTACACCTTC. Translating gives CASSLGTGSYGYTF.

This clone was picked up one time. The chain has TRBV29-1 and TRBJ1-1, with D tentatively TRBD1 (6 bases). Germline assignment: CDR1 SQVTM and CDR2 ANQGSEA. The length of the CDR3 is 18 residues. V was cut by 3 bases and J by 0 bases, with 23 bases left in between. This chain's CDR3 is CSVEGFELQGRMNTEAFF. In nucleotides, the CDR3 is TGCAGCGTTGAGGGGTTTGAGTTGCAGGGGAGAATGAACACTGAAGCTTTCTTT.

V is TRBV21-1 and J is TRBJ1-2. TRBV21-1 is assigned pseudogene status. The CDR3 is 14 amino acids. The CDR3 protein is CASSKVANHYGYTF. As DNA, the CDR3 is TGTGCCAGCAGCAAAGTCGCCAATCACTATGGCTACACCTTC.

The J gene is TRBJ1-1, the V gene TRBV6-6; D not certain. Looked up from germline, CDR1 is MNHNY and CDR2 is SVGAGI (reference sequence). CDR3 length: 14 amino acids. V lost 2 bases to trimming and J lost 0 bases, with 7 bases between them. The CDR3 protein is CASSYGRLNTEAFF. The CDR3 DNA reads TGTGCCAGCAGTTACGGCAGACTGAACACTGAAGCTTTCTTT.

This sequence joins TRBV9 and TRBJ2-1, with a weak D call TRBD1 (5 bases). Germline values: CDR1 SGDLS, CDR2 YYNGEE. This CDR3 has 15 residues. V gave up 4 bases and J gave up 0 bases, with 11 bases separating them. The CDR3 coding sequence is TGTGCCAGCAGCTCCCAGGGCAGCTCCTACAATGAGCAGTTCTTC. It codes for CASSSQGSSYNEQFF.

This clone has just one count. CDR3 region: CASSIGGAISGGAQHF. CDR3 sequence (DNA): TGTGCCAGTAGTATAGGGGGGGCGATTTCAGGGGGAGCCCAGCATTTT. V usage is TRBV19 and J usage is TRBJ1-5; 7 nucleotides agree with TRBD1. The CDR3 covers 16 residues. J was trimmed by 11 bases and V by 1 base; bases with no gene match: 14. The germline gives CDR1 LNHDA, CDR2 SQIVND (reference sequence).